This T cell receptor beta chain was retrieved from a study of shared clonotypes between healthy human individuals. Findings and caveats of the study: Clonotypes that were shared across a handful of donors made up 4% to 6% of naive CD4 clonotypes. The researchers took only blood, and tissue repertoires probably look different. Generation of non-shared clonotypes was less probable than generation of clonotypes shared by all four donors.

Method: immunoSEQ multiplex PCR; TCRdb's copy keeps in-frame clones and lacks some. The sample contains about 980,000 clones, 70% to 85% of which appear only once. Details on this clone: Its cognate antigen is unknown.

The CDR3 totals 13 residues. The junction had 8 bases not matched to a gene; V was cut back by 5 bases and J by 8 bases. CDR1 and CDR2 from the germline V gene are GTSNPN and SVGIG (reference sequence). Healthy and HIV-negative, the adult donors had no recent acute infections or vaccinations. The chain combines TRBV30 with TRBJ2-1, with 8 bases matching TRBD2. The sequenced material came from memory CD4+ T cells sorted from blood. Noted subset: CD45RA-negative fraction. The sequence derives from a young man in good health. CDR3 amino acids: CAWGTAGGHEQFF. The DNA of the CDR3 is TGTGCCTGGGGGACGGCGGGAGGCCATGAGCAGTTCTTC.